The clone carrying this T cell receptor (beta chain) was found a few times. Its antigen is as yet unknown. This CDR3 is built from 19 residues. CDR1 SEHNR and CDR2 FQNEAQ come from the germline V gene (reference sequence). This sample was included in a study of blood T cells in healthy people across ages. Study-level points and caveats: Diversity was higher, and naive CD4+ cells more numerous, in long-lived donors than in aged donors. When one million T cells were used, diversity estimates were thought to be underestimates.

Then a second PCR, running roughly 7 to 12 cycles, was carried out with a sample-barcoded 5' primer and a J-beta primer mix. Each cDNA was tagged by a template-switch adaptor containing 12 random nucleotides. TCRdb reprocessed the 5' RACE reads via MiXCR and lists one record per CDR3 protein. Among some 710,000 distinct CDR3 sequences listed, about 20% were seen once. This TCR was sampled from a man in his 70s in good health. Sequenced: blood. V gene TRBV7-9 combines with J gene TRBJ2-5; 8 bases map to TRBD1. The assigned J gene may be wrong: the sequence end matches TRBJ2-7 better. The CDR3 DNA follows: TGTGCCAGCAGCAGCCCGACAGGGGACCGTTCCAACTCATACTACGAGCAGTACTTC. It encodes CASSSPTGDRSNSYYEQYF.